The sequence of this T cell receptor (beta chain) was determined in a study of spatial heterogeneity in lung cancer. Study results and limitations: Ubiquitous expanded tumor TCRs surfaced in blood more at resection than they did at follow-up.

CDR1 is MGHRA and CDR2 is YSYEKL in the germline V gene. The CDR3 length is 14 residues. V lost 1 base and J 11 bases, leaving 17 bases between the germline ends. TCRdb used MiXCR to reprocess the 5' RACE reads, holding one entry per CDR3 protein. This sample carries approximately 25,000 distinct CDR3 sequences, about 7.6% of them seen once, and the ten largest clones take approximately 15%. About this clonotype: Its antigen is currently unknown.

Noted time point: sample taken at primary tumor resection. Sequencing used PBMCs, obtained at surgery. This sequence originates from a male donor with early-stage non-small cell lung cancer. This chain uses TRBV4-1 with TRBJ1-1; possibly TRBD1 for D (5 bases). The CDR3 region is CASSQAAGTWAAFF. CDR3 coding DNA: TGCGCCAGCAGCCAAGCCGCAGGGACTTGGGCTGCTTTCTTT.